A single sample is the source of the 29 T cell receptor beta chains below, sequenced in a study of response to subunit inactivated influenza vaccine. MiXCR, applied by TCRdb to the RT-PCR reads, yields one record per CDR3 protein. Of roughly 670,000 distinct CDR3 sequences listed, around 15% were seen once; the top ten hold 6% to 9.5%. The input for sequencing was PBMCs from blood, taken roughly 2 weeks before vaccination. These TCRs come from a man aged 45-60 years who received an inactivated influenza vaccine.

The chain links TRBV28 to TRBJ2-1, with 7 positions matching TRBD2. This CDR3 contains 13 residues. Germline trimming cut 10 bases from V and 10 bases from J; bases unmatched to any gene: 13. Germline loops: CDR1 MDHEN, CDR2 SYDVKM. The CDR3 region has the DNA TGTGCCACCCTCCGGGAGGTGGTGGACGAGCAGTTCTTC. This gives the protein CATLREVVDEQFF.

The chain uses TRBV6-2 or TRBV6-3 and TRBJ1-2; D unclear. Germline lookup yields CDR1 MNHEY and CDR2 SVGEGT. V dropped 2 bases and J dropped 8 bases, with 21 bases sitting between them. This CDR3 contains 16 residues. CDR3 DNA: TGTGCCAGCAGTTACGCACCTGATGGCGGAAGGAAGGGCTACACCTTC. Its protein is CASSYAPDGGRKGYTF.

This clonotype was recorded a few times. This CDR3 reads CASNPSRQGSYEQYF. DNA for the CDR3: TGTGCCAGCAACCCATCAAGACAGGGCTCCTACGAGCAGTACTTC. The V and J genes are TRBV21-1 and TRBJ2-7. TRBV21-1 has pseudogene status. CDR3 length: 15 amino acids.

This rearrangement joins TRBV28 to TRBJ2-4; a weak D match, TRBD2 (6 bases). With 6 bases removed from V and 0 bases from J, the gap between germline ends came to 12 bases. CDR3 length equals 15 residues. CDR1 MDHEN and CDR2 SYDVKM come from the germline V gene. The CDR3 DNA is TGTGCCAGCAGCTGGGGGGACTTAGCCAAAAACATTCAGTACTTC. Residues: CASSWGDLAKNIQYF. Using reference TRBV28 and TRBJ2-4 for the parts outside the CDR3, the full variable domain is DVKVTQSSRYLVKRTGEKVFLECVQDMDHENMFWYRQDPGLGLRLIYFSYDVKMKEKGDIPEGYSVSREKKERFSLILESASTNQTSMYLCASSWGDLAKNIQYFGAGTRLSVL.

This clonotype was found a few times. This chain connects TRBV24-1 to TRBJ2-6; D is unresolved. With 3 bases removed from V and 9 bases from J, the gap between germline ends came to 8 bases. Germline V lookup: CDR1 KGHDR, CDR2 SFDVKD. The CDR3 is 13 residues long. The CDR3 coding sequence is TGTGCCACCAGTGATGTTCTGAACAACGTCCTGACTTTC. It encodes CATSDVLNNVLTF.

The V gene is TRBV3-1, the J gene TRBJ2-1; 9 bases are shared with TRBD2. The ends lost 4 bases at V and 8 bases at J; junction bases unmatched: 6. CDR1 and CDR2 (germline): LGHDT, YNNKEL (reference sequence). This CDR3 has 14 amino acids. The CDR3 region is CASSRLAEGHEQFF. The CDR3 DNA follows: TGTGCCAGCAGCCGACTAGCGGAAGGGCATGAGCAGTTCTTC.

This clonotype was detected ten times or more. The genes are TRBV7-2 and TRBJ2-7, with D tentatively TRBD2 (5 bases). Germline loops: CDR1 SGHTA, CDR2 FQGNSA. The V end was cut by 1 base, the J end by 6 bases, with 10 bases between. This CDR3 has 13 residues. CDR3 nucleotides: TGTGCCAGCAGCTTAGTACTAGTCTCCGAGCAGTACTTC. This encodes CASSLVLVSEQYF.

The chain couples TRBV6-5 to TRBJ2-3; D call uncertain. Per the germline V gene, CDR1 is MNHEY and CDR2 is SVGAGI. Trimming shortened V by 5 bases and J by 0 bases, and 15 bases separated the two germline ends. The CDR3 has 16 amino acids. CDR3 nucleotide sequence: TGTGCCAGCAGTACGACGGCGTATTCTAGCACAGATACGCAGTATTTT. Amino acid sequence: CASSTTAYSSTDTQYF.

The V call is TRBV7-2, the J call TRBJ2-5; TRBD1 matches 8 bases. Germline CDR1 SGHTA, CDR2 FQGNSA. The V segment lost 5 bases and the J segment 5 bases; nucleotides outside the gene matches: 4. There are 13 residues in the CDR3. CDR3 sequence: CASSTRGLETQYF. CDR3 in DNA: TGTGCCAGCAGCACCAGGGGGCTGGAGACCCAGTACTTC.

The chain is built from TRBV7-9 and TRBJ2-1; either TRBD1 or TRBD2 may fit D (6 bases each). This CDR3 has 16 amino acids. Germline V gene sequence: CDR1 SEHNR, CDR2 FQNEAQ (reference sequence). V was cut by 6 bases and J by 9 bases, with 24 bases left in between. In DNA, the CDR3 is TGTGCCAGCAGATACCGGGGGCGCAGGGGTTTTAGTGAGCAGTTCTTC. Translated, it gives CASRYRGRRGFSEQFF.

The table lists this clonotype with a count of one. This chain links TRBV12-3 or TRBV12-4 with TRBJ2-7, with D possibly matching TRBD1 (6 bases). The V end lost 5 bases, the J end lost 2 bases, and 13 bases lay between the germline ends. The CDR3 is 14 amino acids. Here the CDR3 reads CASSTYRETYEQYF. CDR3 DNA sequence: TGTGCCAGCAGTACCTACAGGGAAACCTACGAGCAGTACTTC.

This clonotype has more than one count but fewer than ten. The chain has TRBV6-2 or TRBV6-3 and TRBJ2-7, with 10 bases matching TRBD2. The length of the CDR3 is 15 residues. The V gene end was trimmed by 5 bases and the J gene end by 6 bases; junction bases not matched to a gene: 10. Germline lookup yields CDR1 MNHEY and CDR2 SVGEGT. CDR3 DNA: TGTGCCAGCAGTCCTAGCGGGAGACCCAAAAGCGAGCAGTACTTC. Protein product: CASSPSGRPKSEQYF.

The chain has TRBV12-3 or TRBV12-4 and TRBJ1-6; D is undetermined. The CDR3 covers 13 residues. V shed 10 bases and J shed 6 bases, with 13 bases lying between them. The CDR3 nucleotides read TGTGCCACCATGCCAAGGGTTAATTCACCCCTCCACTTT. This codes for CATMPRVNSPLHF.

This clonotype has a count of ten or more. The chain carries TRBV6-5 and TRBJ2-3; 8 bases agree with TRBD2. This CDR3 has 15 amino acids. The germline V gene encodes CDR1 MNHEY and CDR2 SVGAGI. V shed 0 bases, J shed 7 bases, and the junction held 6 bases outside the gene matches. This CDR3 reads CASSYSSSGGNTQYF. In DNA form, the CDR3 reads TGTGCCAGCAGTTACTCTTCATCGGGGGGGAATACGCAGTATTTT.

This clonotype was detected a few times. The chain recombines TRBV15 with TRBJ2-1, with unresolved D. Per germline, CDR1 LNHNV and CDR2 YYDKDF (reference sequence). V was cut by 0 bases and J by 10 bases, with 7 bases left in between. This CDR3 is 12 amino acids long. CDR3 sequence (DNA): TGTGCCACCAGCAGAGATAGGGCAGAGCAGTTCTTC. This gives the protein CATSRDRAEQFF.

This clonotype occurred a few times. The rearrangement joins TRBV12-3 or TRBV12-4 to TRBJ1-2, with no clear D. This CDR3 comprises 15 residues. V lost 5 bases to trimming and J lost 3 bases, with 16 bases between them. The CDR3 nucleotides read TGTGCCAGCAGTCTCCTCGGACGAACCGACTATGGCTACACCTTC. Protein product: CASSLLGRTDYGYTF.

This clonotype was found many times. This chain joins TRBV5-1 and TRBJ1-1; D ambiguous. Trimming pared 5 bases from V and 5 bases from J, leaving 19 bases between. Germline CDR1 reads SGHRS; CDR2 reads YFSETQ. The CDR3 is 15 amino acids. Here the CDR3 reads CASSPGRGVSTEAFF. The DNA of the CDR3 is TGCGCCAGCAGTCCCGGGCGCGGGGTTTCGACTGAAGCTTTCTTT. Based on the CDR3 plus reference TRBV5-1 and TRBJ1-1, the full variable domain is KAGVTQTPRYLIKTRGQQVTLSCSPISGHRSVSWYQQTPGQGLQFLFEYFSETQRNKGNFPGRFSGRQFSNSRSEMNVSTLELGDSALYLCASSPGRGVSTEAFFGQGTRLTVV.

The genes are TRBV27 and TRBJ2-7; 8 positions match TRBD2. Trimming removed 6 bases from V and 6 bases from J; junction bases left unmatched: 7. The CDR3 extends over 13 amino acids. Germline assignment: CDR1 MNHEY and CDR2 SMNVEV (reference sequence). CDR3 region: CASSQAGASEQYF. In nucleotides, the CDR3 is TGTGCCAGCAGCCAAGCGGGAGCTTCCGAGCAGTACTTC.

Ten or more counts support this clonotype. The rearrangement joins TRBV28 to TRBJ2-7, with 7 bases lining up with TRBD2. Germline CDR1 reads MDHEN; CDR2 reads SYDVKM. This CDR3 has 16 amino acids. Trimming took 5 bases from V and 6 from J; bases not matched to a gene: 16. The CDR3 DNA follows: TGTGCCAGCAGTCCCGGACTAGTCACCTACTTAGGCGAGCAGTACTTC. Encoded protein: CASSPGLVTYLGEQYF.

This clonotype has only a few counts. V and J are TRBV3-1 and TRBJ2-3; possible D gene TRBD2, 5 bases. The CDR3 totals 16 residues. Trimming stripped 4 bases from V and 1 base from J, with 15 bases between. Germline CDR1 LGHDT, CDR2 YNNKEL (reference sequence). The CDR3 DNA is TGTGCCAGCAGCCGCGGCGGGCCGATTGGCACAGATACGCAGTATTTT. Amino acids: CASSRGGPIGTDTQYF.

The rearrangement links TRBV7-9 to TRBJ2-3; D is unresolved. From germline, CDR1 is SEHNR and CDR2 FQNEAQ (reference sequence). The CDR3 contains 14 residues. V was trimmed by 5 bases and J by 4 bases, leaving 13 bases between them. The DNA for the CDR3 is TGTGCCAGCAGCCCCGATACCCGAGCAGATACGCAGTATTTT. Its translation is CASSPDTRADTQYF.

This clonotype was detected only a few times. The chain recombines TRBV6-2 or TRBV6-3 with TRBJ2-7; D unresolved. V gave up 2 bases and J gave up 5 bases, with 10 bases separating them. The V gene's germline CDR1 is MNHEY and CDR2 SVGEGT. This CDR3 has 13 amino acids. CDR3 in amino acids: CASSYIGTNEQYF. The CDR3 DNA sequence: TGTGCCAGCAGTTACATCGGAACTAACGAGCAGTACTTC.

This chain joins TRBV7-2 and TRBJ2-5; unclear D gene. Germline assignment: CDR1 SGHTA and CDR2 FQGNSA. The CDR3 spans 14 residues. Trimming took off 1 base at V and 2 bases at J, with 8 bases between the two ends. CDR3 sequence reads: CASSLVGFQETQYF. The CDR3 region has the DNA TGTGCCAGCAGCTTAGTTGGGTTTCAAGAGACCCAGTACTTC.

With regard to this clonotype: Relative to the germline gene, one junction end is altered; a read error may explain this. This chain uses TRBV6-1 with TRBJ2-7; TRBD1 agrees at 7 bases. The CDR3 contains 15 residues. Germline V gives CDR1 MNHNS, CDR2 SASEGT. The CDR3 is CGSSHSIGTVYEQYF. The CDR3 coding sequence is TGTGGCAGCAGCCATTCAATTGGGACAGTTTACGAGCAGTACTTC.

In its sample, this clonotype was seen many times. The chain has TRBV11-2 and TRBJ2-1; D call uncertain. CDR1 SGHAT and CDR2 FQNNGV come from the germline V gene. Trimming removed 1 base from V and 4 bases from J, with 8 bases in between. The CDR3 is 14 amino acids. CDR3 in DNA: TGTGCCAGCAGCTTAGGGGGATTGTACAATGAGCAGTTCTTC. Encoded protein: CASSLGGLYNEQFF.

This clonotype was recorded many times. This chain links TRBV4-1 with TRBJ2-1; D unresolved. This CDR3 contains 13 residues. Trimming removed 3 bases from V and 3 bases from J, with 6 bases in between. Germline assignment: CDR1 MGHRA and CDR2 YSYEKL. CDR3 amino acids: CASSHEHYNEQFF. CDR3 DNA: TGCGCCAGCAGCCACGAACACTACAATGAGCAGTTCTTC.

The chain combines TRBV5-1 with TRBJ1-1, with D maybe TRBD1 (6 bases). The CDR3 extends over 15 amino acids. V was shortened by 2 bases and J by 3 bases, with 14 bases between the two germline ends. Germline V CDR1 and CDR2: SGHRS, YFSETQ. In DNA form, the CDR3 reads TGCGCCAGCAGCTTCCAGGGGAGGAGGGACACTGAAGCTTTCTTT. Translating gives CASSFQGRRDTEAFF.

This clonotype turned up a few times. This chain connects TRBV5-6 to TRBJ2-5; the D is unclear. CDR1 is SGHDT, CDR2 YYEEEE, per germline. This CDR3 comprises 14 residues. The V end was cut by 0 bases, the J end by 5 bases, with 11 bases between. CDR3 amino acids: CASSLGWVSETQYF. The CDR3 region has the DNA TGTGCCAGCAGCTTGGGGTGGGTTTCGGAGACCCAGTACTTC. The variable domain in full, with the rest retrieved from reference TRBV5-6 and TRBJ2-5, is DAGVTQSPTHLIKTRGQQVTLRCSPKSGHDTVSWYQQALGQGPQFIFQYYEEEERQRGNFPDRFSGHQFPNYSSELNVNALLLGDSALYLCASSLGWVSETQYFGPGTRLLVL.

This clonotype was detected a few times. The chain links TRBV9 to TRBJ2-1, with D maybe TRBD2 (5 bases). Trimming took off 0 bases at V and 8 bases at J, with 12 bases between the two ends. Germline V gene sequence: CDR1 SGDLS, CDR2 YYNGEE. The CDR3 is 14 amino acids. CDR3 region: CASSVAGFGDEQFF. CDR3 bases: TGTGCCAGCAGCGTAGCCGGGTTCGGGGATGAGCAGTTCTTC. The variable domain in full, with the rest retrieved from reference TRBV9 and TRBJ2-1, is DSGVTQTPKHLITATGQRVTLRCSPRSGDLSVYWYQQSLDQGLQFLIQYYNGEERAKGNILERFSAQQFPDLHSELNLSSLELGDSALYFCASSVAGFGDEQFFGPGTRLTVL.